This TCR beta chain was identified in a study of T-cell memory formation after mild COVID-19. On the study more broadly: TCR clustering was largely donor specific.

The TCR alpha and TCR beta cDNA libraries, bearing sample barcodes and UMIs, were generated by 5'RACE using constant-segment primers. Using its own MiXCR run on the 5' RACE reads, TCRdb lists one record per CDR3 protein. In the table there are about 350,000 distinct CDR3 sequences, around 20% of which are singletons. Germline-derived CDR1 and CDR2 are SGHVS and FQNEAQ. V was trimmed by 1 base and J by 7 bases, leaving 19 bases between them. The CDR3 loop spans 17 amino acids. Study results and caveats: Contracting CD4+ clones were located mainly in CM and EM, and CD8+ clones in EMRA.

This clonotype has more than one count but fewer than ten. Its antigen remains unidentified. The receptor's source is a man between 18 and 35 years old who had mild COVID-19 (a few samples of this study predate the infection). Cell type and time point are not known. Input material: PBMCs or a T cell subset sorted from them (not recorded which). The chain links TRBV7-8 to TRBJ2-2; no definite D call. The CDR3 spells CASSLEVQALDNGELFF. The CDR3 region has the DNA TGTGCCAGCAGCTTAGAGGTCCAAGCCCTGGATAACGGGGAGCTGTTTTTT.